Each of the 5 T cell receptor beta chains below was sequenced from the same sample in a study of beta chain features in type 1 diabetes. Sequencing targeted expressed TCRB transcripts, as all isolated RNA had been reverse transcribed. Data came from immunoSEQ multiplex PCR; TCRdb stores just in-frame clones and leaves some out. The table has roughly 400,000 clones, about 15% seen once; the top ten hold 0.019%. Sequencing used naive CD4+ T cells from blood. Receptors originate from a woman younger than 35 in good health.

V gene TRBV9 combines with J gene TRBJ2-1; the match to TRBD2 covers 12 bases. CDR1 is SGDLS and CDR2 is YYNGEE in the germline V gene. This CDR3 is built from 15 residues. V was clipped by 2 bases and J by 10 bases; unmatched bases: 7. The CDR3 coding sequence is TGTGCCAGCAGCGTCTCTAGCGGGAGGGCCGAGGAGCAGTTCTTC. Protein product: CASSVSSGRAEEQFF.

CDR3 protein: CSVDRSSSYTF. The CDR3 DNA sequence: TGCAGCGTTGATAGATCTTCTTCGTACACCTTC. The V and J genes are TRBV29-1 and TRBJ1-2; D unresolved. The CDR3 runs 11 residues. V lost 3 bases, J lost 11 bases, and 13 bases lay in between. Germline values: CDR1 SQVTM, CDR2 ANQGSEA.

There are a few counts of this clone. The CDR3 DNA reads TGTGCCAGCAGGGGACAGGGGGACCCAGAGCAGTTCTTC. Its translation: CASRGQGDPEQFF. The chain joins TRBV11-3 to TRBJ2-1; the match to TRBD1 covers 11 bases. From germline, CDR1 is SGHNT and CDR2 YENEEA. There are 13 residues in the CDR3. Germline trimming cut 6 bases from V and 10 bases from J; bases unmatched to any gene: 5.

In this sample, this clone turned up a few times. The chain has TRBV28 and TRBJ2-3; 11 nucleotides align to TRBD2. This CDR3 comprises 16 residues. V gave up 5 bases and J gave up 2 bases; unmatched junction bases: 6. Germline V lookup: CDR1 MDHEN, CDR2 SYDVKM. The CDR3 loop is CASSPGTSGYTDTQYF. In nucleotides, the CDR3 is TGTGCCAGCAGTCCCGGGACTAGCGGTTACACAGATACGCAGTATTTT.

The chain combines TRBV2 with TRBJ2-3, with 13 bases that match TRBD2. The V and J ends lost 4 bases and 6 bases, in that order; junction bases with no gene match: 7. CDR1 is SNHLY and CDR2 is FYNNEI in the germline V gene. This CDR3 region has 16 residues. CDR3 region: CASSALLAGGSDTQYF. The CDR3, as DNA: TGTGCCAGCAGTGCCCTACTAGCGGGAGGGTCGGATACGCAGTATTTT.